The present entry profiles one T cell receptor beta chain with its context. The antigen remains undetermined. Germline CDR1 and CDR2: SGHTA and FQGNSA. Deletions cut 8 bases from V and 2 bases from J, with 19 bases between. There are 15 residues in the CDR3. Sequencing was performed with immunoSEQ multiplex PCR; in TCRdb, only in-frame clones are kept and a portion is missing. The sample carries around 91,000 clones, approximately 95% recorded once. This entry belongs to a study of cytomegalovirus exposure and HLA in healthy donors. Whole-study results and caveats: Subsequent analysis found a tendency for first-cohort TCR clusters to co-occur within the 120 or so validation repertoires.

The sequence was obtained from a young woman in good health and CMV-seropositive. The chain couples TRBV7-2 to TRBJ2-7; the D gene is possibly TRBD2 (6 bases). The specimen sequenced was PBMCs. CDR3: CASYRDGTGAYEQYF. In DNA form, the CDR3 reads TGTGCCAGCTACCGGGACGGGACTGGCGCCTACGAGCAGTACTTC.